Below, 10 T cell receptor beta chains from the same sample are listed, as sequenced in a study of blood T cells in healthy people across ages. With a J-beta primer mix and a sample-barcoded 5' primer, a second PCR ran about 7 to 11 cycles. TCRdb processed the 5' RACE reads anew with MiXCR; each CDR3 protein has one entry. The data show some 1 million distinct CDR3 sequences, around 43% seen once. Sequenced input: blood. These receptor sequences come from a woman in her sixties in good health.

This chain links TRBV10-3 with TRBJ1-2, with 8 positions matching TRBD1. The J segment lost 7 bases and the V segment lost 0 bases, leaving 7 bases of the junction unmatched. The length of the CDR3 is 15 residues. Per the germline V gene, CDR1 is ENHRY and CDR2 is SYGVKD. CDR3 amino acids: CAISESRTGHSGYTF. The CDR3 nucleotides are TGTGCCATCAGTGAGTCCCGGACAGGGCACTCTGGCTACACCTTC.

This sequence joins TRBV10-3 and TRBJ2-1; D is unclear. CDR1 is ENHRY and CDR2 is SYGVKD in the germline V gene. Trimming left V 7 bases short and J 0 bases short, with 13 bases between. CDR3 length: 15 residues. DNA of the CDR3: TGTGCCATCACGCCAGATTCGAGCTCCTACAATGAGCAGTTCTTC. Protein product: CAITPDSSSYNEQFF.

The genes are TRBV28 and TRBJ2-3; 7 nucleotides agree with TRBD2. The CDR3 covers 16 residues. In germline, CDR1 is MDHEN, CDR2 SYDVKM. The ends lost 4 bases at V and 2 bases at J; junction bases unmatched: 9. The CDR3 coding sequence is TGTGCCAGCAGTTACCGTTGGCTAGCGGTCACAGATACGCAGTATTTT. Translation: CASSYRWLAVTDTQYF.

The V gene is TRBV6-5, the J gene TRBJ2-4; 8 bases are shared with TRBD1. CDR1 MNHEY and CDR2 SVGAGI come from the germline V gene. V gave up 6 bases and J gave up 13 bases; unmatched junction bases: 5. This CDR3 has 11 amino acids. CDR3 in amino acids: CASSETGVQYF. CDR3 sequence (DNA): TGTGCCAGCAGCGAGACAGGGGTCCAGTACTTC.

This clonotype was counted only a few times. V usage is TRBV7-3 and J usage is TRBJ2-1; TRBD2 agrees at 9 bases. Trimming removed 1 base from V and 8 bases from J; junction bases left unmatched: 3. Germline V gene data show CDR1 as SGHTA and CDR2 as FQGTGA. The CDR3 extends over 14 amino acids. CDR3: CASSLSGTSHEQFF. CDR3 nucleotides: TGTGCCAGCAGCTTAAGTGGGACTAGCCATGAGCAGTTCTTC.

This clonotype was counted a few times. V usage is TRBV7-9 and J usage is TRBJ2-7, with D possibly matching TRBD2 (5 bases). With 4 bases removed from V and 7 bases from J, the gap between germline ends came to 11 bases. The CDR3 consists of 12 residues. CDR1 is SEHNR, CDR2 FQNEAQ, per germline (reference sequence). The CDR3 sequence is CASSSLALEQYF. CDR3 in DNA: TGTGCCAGCAGCTCTTTAGCGTTAGAGCAGTACTTC.

The gene calls are TRBV29-1 and TRBJ1-1, with TRBD1 matching over 7 bases. Germline V gene data show CDR1 as SQVTM and CDR2 as ANQGSEA. CDR3 length equals 14 residues. J gave up 1 base and V 2 bases, and 4 bases lay outside the gene matches. The CDR3 nucleotides are TGCAGCGTTGAACACAGGGGTTGGAACACTGAAGCTTTCTTT. As protein: CSVEHRGWNTEAFF. The full variable domain, completed using reference TRBV29-1 and TRBJ1-1, is SAVISQKPSRDICQRGTSLTIQCQVDSQVTMMFWYRQQPGQSLTLIATANQGSEATYESGFVIDKFPISRPNLTFSTLTVSNMSPEDSSIYLCSVEHRGWNTEAFFGQGTRLTVV.

This clonotype has ten or more counts. The CDR3 nucleotides read TGTGCCAGCAGTTTATCCGGGACATCCTACGAGCAGTACTTC. This codes for CASSLSGTSYEQYF. The chain couples TRBV12-3 or TRBV12-4 to TRBJ2-7; a possible D gene is TRBD1 (6 bases). Trimming shortened V by 2 bases and J by 1 base, and 9 bases separated the two germline ends. CDR3 length equals 14 residues.

This clonotype was found a few times. V usage is TRBV6-5 and J usage is TRBJ2-3; D is tentatively TRBD1 or TRBD2 (7 bases each). Germline V CDR1 and CDR2: MNHEY, SVGAGI. Between the trimmed V and J ends, which lost 6 bases and 2 bases, there was a span of 15 bases. There are 15 residues in the CDR3. Here the CDR3 DNA reads TGTGCCAGCAGGCAGGGGGGGGCGGTCACAGATACGCAGTATTTT. Translating it yields CASRQGGAVTDTQYF.

The chain joins TRBV25-1 to TRBJ2-3; D not certain. V gave up 6 bases and J gave up 6 bases, with 10 bases separating them. Per the germline V gene, CDR1 is MGHDK and CDR2 is SYGVNS. The CDR3 loop spans 12 amino acids. This chain's CDR3 is CASSAYRDTQYF. The CDR3 DNA is TGTGCCAGCAGCGCCTACCGCGATACGCAGTATTTT.